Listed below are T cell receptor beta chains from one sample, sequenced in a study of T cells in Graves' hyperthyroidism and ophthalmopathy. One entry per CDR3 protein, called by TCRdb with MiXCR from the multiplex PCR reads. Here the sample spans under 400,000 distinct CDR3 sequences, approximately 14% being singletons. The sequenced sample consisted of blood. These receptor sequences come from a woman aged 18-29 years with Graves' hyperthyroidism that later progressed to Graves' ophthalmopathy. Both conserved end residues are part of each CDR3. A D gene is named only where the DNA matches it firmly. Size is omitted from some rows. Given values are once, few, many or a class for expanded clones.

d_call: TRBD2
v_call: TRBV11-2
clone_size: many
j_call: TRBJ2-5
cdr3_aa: CASSSGLAGGPSWETQYF
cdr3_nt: TGTGCCAGCAGCTCGGGACTAGCGGGAGGGCCTAGTTGGGAGACCCAGTACTTC

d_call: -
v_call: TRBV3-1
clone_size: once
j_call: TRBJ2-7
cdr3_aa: CASGRTDEQYF
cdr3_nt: TGTGCCAGCGGAAGGACCGACGAGCAGTACTTC

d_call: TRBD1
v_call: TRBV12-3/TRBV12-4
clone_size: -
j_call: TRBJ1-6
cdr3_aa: CASTVPLGTGYSPLHF
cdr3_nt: TGTGCCAGCACCGTACCCCTGGGGACAGGATACTCACCCCTCCACTTT

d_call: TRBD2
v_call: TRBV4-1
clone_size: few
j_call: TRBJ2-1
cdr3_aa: CASSQMTSAESYNEQFF
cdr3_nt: TGCGCCAGCAGCCAAATGACTAGCGCCGAGAGCTACAATGAGCAGTTCTTC

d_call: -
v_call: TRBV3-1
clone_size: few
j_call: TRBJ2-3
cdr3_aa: CASSQDYGVRVDTQYF
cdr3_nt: TGTGCCAGCAGCCAAGATTATGGGGTACGGGTGGATACGCAGTATTTT

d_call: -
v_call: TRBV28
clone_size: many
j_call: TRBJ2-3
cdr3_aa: CASSPKVSGRTDTQYF
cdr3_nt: TGTGCCAGCAGTCCCAAGGTGTCTGGGCGCACAGATACGCAGTATTTT

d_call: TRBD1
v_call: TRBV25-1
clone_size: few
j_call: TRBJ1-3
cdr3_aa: CASSGRTGDGNTIYF
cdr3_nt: TGTGCCAGCAGTGGAAGGACAGGGGACGGAAACACCATATATTTT

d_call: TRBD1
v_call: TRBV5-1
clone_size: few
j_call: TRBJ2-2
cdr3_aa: CASGQGASNGELFF
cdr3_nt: TGCGCCAGCGGACAGGGGGCGTCTAACGGGGAGCTGTTTTTT

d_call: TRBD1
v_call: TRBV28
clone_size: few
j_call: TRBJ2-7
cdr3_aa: CASSPGDRDGEQYF
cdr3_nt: TGTGCCAGTTCCCCGGGTGACAGGGACGGCGAGCAGTACTTC

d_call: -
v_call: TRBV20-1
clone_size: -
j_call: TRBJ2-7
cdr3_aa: CSARDLIGSSYEQYF
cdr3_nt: TGCAGTGCTAGAGATCTAATTGGGAGTAGCTACGAGCAGTACTTC

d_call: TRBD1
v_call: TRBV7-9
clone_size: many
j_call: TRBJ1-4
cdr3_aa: CASSGGQGKNEKLFF
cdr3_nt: TGTGCCAGCAGCGGGGGACAGGGGAAGAATGAAAAACTGTTTTTT

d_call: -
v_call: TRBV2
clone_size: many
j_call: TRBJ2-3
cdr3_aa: CASKTDTQYF
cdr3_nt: TGTGCCAGCAAAACAGATACGCAGTATTTT

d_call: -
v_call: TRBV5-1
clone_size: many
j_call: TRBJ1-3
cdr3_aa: CASSLDANSGNTIYF
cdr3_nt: TGCGCCAGCAGCTTGGATGCCAACTCTGGAAACACCATATATTTT

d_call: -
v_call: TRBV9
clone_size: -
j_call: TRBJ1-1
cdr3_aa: CASSGARENTEAFF
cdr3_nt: TGTGCCAGCAGCGGAGCCCGGGAGAACACTGAAGCTTTCTTT

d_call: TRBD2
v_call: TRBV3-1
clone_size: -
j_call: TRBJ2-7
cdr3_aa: CASSKPGLTPYEQYF
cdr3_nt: TGTGCCAGCAGCAAACCGGGACTAACTCCCTACGAGCAGTACTTC

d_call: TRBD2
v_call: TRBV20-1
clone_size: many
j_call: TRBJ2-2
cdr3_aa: CSARDREFPWEGPGVETGELFF
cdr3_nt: TGCAGTGCTAGAGATCGCGAGTTTCCATGGGAGGGTCCGGGAGTGGAGACCGGGGAGCTGTTTTTT

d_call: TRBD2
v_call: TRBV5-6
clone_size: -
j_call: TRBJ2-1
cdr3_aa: CASSISGGNNEQFF
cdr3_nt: TGTGCCAGCAGTATAAGCGGGGGTAACAATGAGCAGTTCTTC

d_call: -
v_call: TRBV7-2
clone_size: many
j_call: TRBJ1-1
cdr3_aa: CASSPDDRPREAFF
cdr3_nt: TGTGCCAGCAGCCCTGACGACAGGCCCAGGGAAGCTTTCTTT

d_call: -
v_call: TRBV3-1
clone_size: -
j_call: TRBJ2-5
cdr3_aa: CASSQVSVQETQYF
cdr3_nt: TGTGCCAGCAGCCAAGTTTCTGTCCAAGAGACCCAGTACTTC

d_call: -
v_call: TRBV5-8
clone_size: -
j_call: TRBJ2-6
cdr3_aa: CASSLVPRDTGANVLTF
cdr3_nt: TGTGCCAGCAGCTTGGTCCCAAGGGATACTGGGGCCAACGTCCTGACTTTC

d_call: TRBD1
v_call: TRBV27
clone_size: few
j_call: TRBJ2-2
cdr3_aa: CASRRTGNTGELFF
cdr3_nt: TGTGCCAGCAGAAGGACAGGGAACACCGGGGAGCTGTTTTTT

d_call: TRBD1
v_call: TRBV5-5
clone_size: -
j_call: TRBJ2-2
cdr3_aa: CASGRDRVWAGELFF
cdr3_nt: TGTGCCAGCGGCCGAGACAGGGTGTGGGCCGGGGAGCTGTTTTTT

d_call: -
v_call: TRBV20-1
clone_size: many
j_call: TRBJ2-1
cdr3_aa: CSASGSESSYNEQFF
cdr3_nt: TGCAGTGCTAGCGGGAGTGAATCTTCCTACAATGAGCAGTTCTTC

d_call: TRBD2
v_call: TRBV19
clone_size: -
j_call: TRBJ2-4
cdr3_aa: CASSWVAGSENIQYF
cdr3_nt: TGTGCCAGTAGTTGGGTAGCGGGAAGCGAAAACATTCAGTACTTC

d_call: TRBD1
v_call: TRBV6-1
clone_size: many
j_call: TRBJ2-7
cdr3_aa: CASREKPGQDPYEQYF
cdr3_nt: TGTGCCAGCAGAGAAAAGCCGGGACAGGACCCCTACGAGCAGTACTTC

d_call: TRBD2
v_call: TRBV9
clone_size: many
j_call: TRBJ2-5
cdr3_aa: CASSVGPGGNQETQYF
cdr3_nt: TGTGCCAGCAGCGTAGGACCGGGAGGGAACCAAGAGACCCAGTACTTC

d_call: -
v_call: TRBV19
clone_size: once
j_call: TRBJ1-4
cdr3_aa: CASSNVANEKLFF
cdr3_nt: TGTGCCAGTAGTAACGTCGCGAATGAAAAACTGTTTTTT

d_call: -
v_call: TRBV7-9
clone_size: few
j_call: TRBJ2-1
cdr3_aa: CASSPKRANEQFF
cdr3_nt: TGTGCCAGCAGCCCGAAGAGGGCCAATGAGCAGTTCTTC

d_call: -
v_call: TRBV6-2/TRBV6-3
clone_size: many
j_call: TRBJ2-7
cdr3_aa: CASSYNPSPSRGGQYF
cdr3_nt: TGTGCCAGCAGTTACAACCCCTCACCATCCAGGGGCGGGCAGTACTTC

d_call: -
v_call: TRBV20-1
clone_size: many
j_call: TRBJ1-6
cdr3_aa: CSATVGDSPLHF
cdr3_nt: TGCAGTGCTACGGTGGGAGATTCACCCCTCCACTTT

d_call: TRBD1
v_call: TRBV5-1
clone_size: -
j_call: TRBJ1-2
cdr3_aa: CASSSRGQGEIIYGYTF
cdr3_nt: TGCGCCAGCAGCTCCCGGGGACAGGGGGAAATCATCTATGGCTACACCTTC

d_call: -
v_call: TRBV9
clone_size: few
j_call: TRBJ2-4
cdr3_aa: CASSVGSGVAKNIQYF
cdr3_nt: TGTGCCAGCAGCGTAGGGTCGGGAGTAGCCAAAAACATTCAGTACTTC

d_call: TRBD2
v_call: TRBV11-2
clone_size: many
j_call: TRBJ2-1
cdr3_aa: CASSSRGLAGDAYNEQFF
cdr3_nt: TGTGCCAGCAGCTCCCGAGGCTTAGCGGGAGATGCCTACAATGAGCAGTTCTTC

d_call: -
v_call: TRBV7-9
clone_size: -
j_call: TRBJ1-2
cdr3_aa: CASSWTSDGYTF
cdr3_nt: TGTGCCAGCAGCTGGACAAGCGATGGCTACACCTTC

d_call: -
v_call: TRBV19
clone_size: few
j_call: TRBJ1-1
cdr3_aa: CASSPLTEEDTEAFF
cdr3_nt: TGTGCCAGTAGTCCCCTGACAGAGGAGGACACTGAAGCTTTCTTT

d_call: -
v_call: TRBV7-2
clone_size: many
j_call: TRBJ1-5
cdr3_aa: CASSLVGQPQHF
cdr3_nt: TGTGCCAGCAGCTTAGTAGGTCAGCCCCAGCATTTT

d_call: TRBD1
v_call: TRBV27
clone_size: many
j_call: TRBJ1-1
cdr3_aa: CASMGQGRTEAFF
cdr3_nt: TGTGCCAGCATGGGACAGGGAAGGACTGAAGCTTTCTTT

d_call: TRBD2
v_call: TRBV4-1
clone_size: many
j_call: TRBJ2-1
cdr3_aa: CASSQASGRASYNEQFF
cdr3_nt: TGCGCCAGCAGCCAAGCTAGCGGGAGAGCGTCCTACAATGAGCAGTTCTTC

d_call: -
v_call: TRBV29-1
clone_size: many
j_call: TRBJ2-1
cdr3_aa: CSVEGGYEQFF
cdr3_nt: TGCAGCGTTGAAGGGGGCTATGAGCAGTTCTTC

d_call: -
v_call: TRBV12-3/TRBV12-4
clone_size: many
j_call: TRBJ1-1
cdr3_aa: CASSLLRRGEAFF
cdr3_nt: TGTGCCAGCAGTTTATTGCGGAGGGGTGAAGCTTTCTTT

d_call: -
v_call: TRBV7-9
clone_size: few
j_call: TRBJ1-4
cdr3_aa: CASSPRSGLNEKLFF
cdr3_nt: TGTGCCAGCAGCCCCCGGTCAGGGCTCAATGAAAAACTGTTTTTT

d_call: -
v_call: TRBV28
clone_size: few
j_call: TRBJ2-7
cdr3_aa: CASSLWGAVSYEQYF
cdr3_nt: TGTGCCAGCAGTTTGTGGGGGGCGGTCTCCTACGAGCAGTACTTC

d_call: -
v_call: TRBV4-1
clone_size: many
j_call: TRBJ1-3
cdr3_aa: CASSQDPSGNTIYF
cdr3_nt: TGCGCCAGCAGCCAAGACCCCTCTGGAAACACCATATATTTT

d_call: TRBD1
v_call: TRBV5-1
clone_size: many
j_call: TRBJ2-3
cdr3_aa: CASSLAGTGRTDTQYF
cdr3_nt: TGCGCCAGCAGCTTGGCCGGGACAGGACGCACAGATACGCAGTATTTT

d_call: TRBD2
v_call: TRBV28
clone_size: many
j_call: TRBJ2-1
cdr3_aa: CASTSPTSGYNEQFF
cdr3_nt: TGTGCCAGCACCAGCCCGACTAGCGGGTACAATGAGCAGTTCTTC

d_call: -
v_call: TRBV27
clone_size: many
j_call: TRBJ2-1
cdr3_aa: CASSSGGSYNEQFF
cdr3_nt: TGTGCCAGCAGTTCCGGGGGTTCCTACAATGAGCAGTTCTTC

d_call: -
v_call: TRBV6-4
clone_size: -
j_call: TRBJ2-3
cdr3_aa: CASSEGGSTDTQYF
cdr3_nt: TGTGCCAGCAGTGAAGGAGGATCCACAGATACGCAGTATTTT

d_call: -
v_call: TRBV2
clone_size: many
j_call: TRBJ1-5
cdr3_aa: CASSEDSGGNQPQHF
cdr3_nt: TGTGCCAGCAGTGAAGACTCGGGGGGAAATCAGCCCCAGCATTTT

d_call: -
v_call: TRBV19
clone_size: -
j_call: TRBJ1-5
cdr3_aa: CASTIPQITYQPQHF
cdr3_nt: TGTGCCAGTACCATCCCCCAGATAACCTATCAGCCCCAGCATTTT